This paragraph reports one T cell receptor beta chain. The sample is drawn from a study of Graves' ophthalmopathy and Graves' hyperthyroidism. The TCR beta CDR3 regions underwent amplification from RNA transcripts. First-round RT-PCR relied on HTBI primers, and a second-round multiplex PCR came next. TCRdb itself ran the multiplex PCR reads through MiXCR, one entry per CDR3 protein. The sample has 600,000 to 700,000 distinct CDR3 sequences, about two fifths seen once. Germline CDR1 reads ENHRY; CDR2 reads SYGVKD. Trimming stripped 5 bases from V and 4 bases from J, with 9 bases between. The CDR3 has 12 amino acids.

This clonotype was obtained from an adult man with Graves' ophthalmopathy. This rearrangement joins TRBV10-3 to TRBJ2-7, with D possibly TRBD1 on 5 matching bases. Sample: peripheral blood. The CDR3 loop reads CAISPTVYEQYF. The DNA of the CDR3 is TGTGCCATCAGTCCGACAGTGTACGAGCAGTACTTC.